The present entry profiles one T cell receptor (beta chain) with its context. The data originate from a study of T cells after yellow fever vaccination. Between the trimmed V and J ends, which lost 0 bases and 0 bases, there was a span of 5 bases. The CDR3 has 15 amino acids. Germline V lookup: CDR1 MNHEY, CDR2 SVGAGI. TCRdb used MiXCR to reprocess the 5' RACE reads, holding one entry per CDR3 protein. The sample consists of around 610,000 distinct CDR3 sequences, about 13% of them appearing once. V gene TRBV6-5 combines with J gene TRBJ2-2; D gene ambiguous. The sequencing here drew on PBMCs, taken on the day of the yellow fever booster vaccination. The sequence was collected from a man aged 30-40 years who received the YFV17D yellow fever vaccine. This chain's CDR3 is CASSYSLSNTGELFF. CDR3 bases: TGTGCCAGCAGTTACTCCCTATCGAACACCGGGGAGCTGTTTTTT.